Described below is a single T cell receptor (beta chain) sequence and its context. This sample is part of a study of blood T cell repertoires in COVID-19. Study-wide context: Acute and convalescent COVID-19 specimens originated in the United States, Italy and Spain. From T cells, B-cell-depleted T cells, or PBMCs came the material, which was cDNA or gDNA.

As processed by the authors: Counts of nucleated cells, estimated from reference gene primer amplification, were obtained. TCRdb keeps only in-frame clones here, not all; method: immunoSEQ multiplex PCR. V, J and clone size reflect that table, while D and trimming were determined from the DNA. The sample shows tens of thousands of clones, nearly 90% of them seen only once. The CDR3 has 16 residues. CDR1 and CDR2 (germline): SGDLS, YYNGEE. V gave up 4 bases and J gave up 7 bases; unmatched junction bases: 7. This receptor was identified in a woman older than 75 with active or convalescent COVID-19. This chain joins TRBV9 and TRBJ2-1, with TRBD2 identical over 14 bases. The source material was peripheral blood. The CDR3 reads CASSPQGLAGVNEQFF. In DNA, the CDR3 is TGTGCCAGCAGCCCACAGGGACTAGCGGGAGTTAATGAGCAGTTCTTC.